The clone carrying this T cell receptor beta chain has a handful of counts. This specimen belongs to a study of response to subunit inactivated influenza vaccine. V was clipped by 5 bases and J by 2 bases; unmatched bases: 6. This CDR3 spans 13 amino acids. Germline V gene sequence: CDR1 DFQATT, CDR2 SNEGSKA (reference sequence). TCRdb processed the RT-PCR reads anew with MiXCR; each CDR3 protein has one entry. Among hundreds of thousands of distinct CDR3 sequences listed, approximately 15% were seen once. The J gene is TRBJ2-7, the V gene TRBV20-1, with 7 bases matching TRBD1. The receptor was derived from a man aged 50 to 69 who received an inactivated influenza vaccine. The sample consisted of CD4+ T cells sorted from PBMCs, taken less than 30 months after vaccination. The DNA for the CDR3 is TGCAGTGCTTGGACAGGTGTTACCTACGAGCAGTACTTC. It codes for CSAWTGVTYEQYF.